Listed below are T cell receptor beta chains from one sample, sequenced in a study of shared clonotypes between healthy human individuals. Sequencing was performed with immunoSEQ multiplex PCR; in TCRdb, only in-frame clones are kept and a portion is missing. In the table there are about 960,000 clones, approximately 80% of which are singletons. The specimen sequenced was memory CD4+ T cells sorted from blood. Every receptor here comes from a man aged 18 to 30 in good health. Both conserved end residues are trimmed from each CDR3. The order of the fields is J gene, V gene, CDR3 protein.

J: TRBJ2-7
V: TRBV5-1
CDR3: ASRQTDYEQY

J: TRBJ2-5
V: TRBV4-1
CDR3: ASSQDGGAKETQY

J: TRBJ1-2
V: TRBV7-3
CDR3: ASSLTFRTGGFT

J: TRBJ2-5
V: TRBV7-2
CDR3: ASSSQGEQETQY

J: TRBJ2-7
V: TRBV4-3
CDR3: ASSPGGGPLVEQY

J: TRBJ1-6
V: TRBV6-5
CDR3: ASSASPLH

J: TRBJ1-2
V: TRBV7-8
CDR3: ASSQGLGYGYT

J: TRBJ1-5
V: TRBV28
CDR3: ASRDGTGNQPQH

J: TRBJ1-2
V: TRBV30
CDR3: AWNSPEGRDGYT

J: TRBJ2-5
V: TRBV19
CDR3: ASSRDSGETQY

J: TRBJ2-5
V: TRBV18
CDR3: ASSRGPTGGGQETQY

J: TRBJ1-3
V: TRBV4-1
CDR3: ASSRVGNTIY

J: TRBJ2-1
V: TRBV7-9
CDR3: ASSLGTSGRRSYNEQF

J: TRBJ2-3
V: TRBV5-1
CDR3: ASSQTQSTDTQY

J: TRBJ1-6
V: TRBV25-1
CDR3: ASSEGQGDSPLH

J: TRBJ2-6
V: TRBV9
CDR3: ASSVGTGGSGANVLT

J: TRBJ1-2
V: TRBV5-1
CDR3: ASRSGTGGLGYT

J: TRBJ2-5
V: TRBV7-6
CDR3: ASSSPGQQETQY

J: TRBJ2-1
V: TRBV28
CDR3: ASTQGTFYNEQF

J: TRBJ1-1
V: TRBV7-3
CDR3: ASSPTGTSTEAF

J: TRBJ1-6
V: TRBV7-2
CDR3: ASSLLGEGSPLH

J: TRBJ1-1
V: TRBV6-6
CDR3: ASTSLMTPNTEAF

J: TRBJ1-3
V: TRBV28
CDR3: ASSLVLGTGENTIY

J: TRBJ2-7
V: TRBV7-2
CDR3: ASSFSLAGAYEQY

J: TRBJ2-7
V: TRBV6-6
CDR3: ASSVGVSSYEQY

J: TRBJ2-1
V: TRBV5-4
CDR3: ASRERGAYNEQF

J: TRBJ2-1
V: TRBV7-2
CDR3: ASSLTSGSHEQF

J: TRBJ2-3
V: TRBV7-6
CDR3: ASSLGGGVARKDTQY

J: TRBJ2-6
V: TRBV4-1
CDR3: ASSRGTGTRGANVLT

J: TRBJ1-1
V: TRBV19
CDR3: ASSEDRGPTEAF

J: TRBJ1-1
V: TRBV28
CDR3: ASSLNRGRDFMNTEAF

J: TRBJ2-7
V: TRBV7-2
CDR3: ASSSWTGIYEQY

J: TRBJ2-6
V: TRBV2
CDR3: ASMNSGANVLT

J: TRBJ1-2
V: TRBV5-4
CDR3: ASSRAIRDRANYGYT

J: TRBJ1-1
V: TRBV6-6
CDR3: ASITPRTVNTEAF

J: TRBJ1-1
V: TRBV7-9
CDR3: ASSLTVEAF

J: TRBJ1-3
V: TRBV27
CDR3: ASSLRSGNTIY

J: TRBJ2-5
V: TRBV6-4
CDR3: ASSETSMGTQY

J: TRBJ2-5
V: TRBV19
CDR3: ASSPSSQETQY

J: TRBJ1-6
V: TRBV6-4
CDR3: ASGRQGPREDSPLH

J: TRBJ2-5
V: TRBV5-4
CDR3: ASSLVTSGSGGTQY

J: TRBJ2-2
V: TRBV28
CDR3: ASRSSVNTGELF

J: TRBJ2-3
V: TRBV5-6
CDR3: ASSPGLAGSTDTQY

J: TRBJ1-2
V: TRBV7-9
CDR3: ASSYAGSTYGYT

J: TRBJ2-7
V: TRBV27
CDR3: ASSRITSGGYTYEQY

J: TRBJ2-3
V: TRBV14
CDR3: ASSPGFATQY

J: TRBJ2-1
V: TRBV15
CDR3: ATSRDAPVQF

J: TRBJ2-2
V: TRBV5-4
CDR3: ASSLQSGELF

J: TRBJ1-4
V: TRBV9
CDR3: ASSPELSGREKLF

J: TRBJ1-5
V: TRBV5-3
CDR3: ARSFAGNQPQH

J: TRBJ2-3
V: TRBV2
CDR3: ASRGIRGPRLSTDTQY

J: TRBJ2-7
V: TRBV7-2
CDR3: ASSLFAMEQY

J: TRBJ2-5
V: TRBV5-5
CDR3: ASSFQILGSETQY